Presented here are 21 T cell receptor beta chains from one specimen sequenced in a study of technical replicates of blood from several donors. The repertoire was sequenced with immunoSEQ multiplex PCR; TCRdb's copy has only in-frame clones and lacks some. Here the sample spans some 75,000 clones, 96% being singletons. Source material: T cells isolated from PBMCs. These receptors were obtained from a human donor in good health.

CDR3 in DNA: TGTGCCAGCAGCCCAGTACAACAGAGTGAAGCTTTCTTT. As protein: CASSPVQQSEAFF. This chain links TRBV5-4 with TRBJ1-1; D gene uncertain. Germline V lookup: CDR1 SGHNT, CDR2 YYREEE (reference sequence). This CDR3 is built from 13 residues. V shed 4 bases and J shed 7 bases, with 14 bases lying between them.

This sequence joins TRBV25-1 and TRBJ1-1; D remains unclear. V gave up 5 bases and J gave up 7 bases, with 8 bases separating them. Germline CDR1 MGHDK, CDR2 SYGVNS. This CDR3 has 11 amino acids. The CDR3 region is CASSLGIEAFF. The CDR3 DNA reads TGTGCCAGCAGTCTCGGGATTGAAGCTTTCTTT.

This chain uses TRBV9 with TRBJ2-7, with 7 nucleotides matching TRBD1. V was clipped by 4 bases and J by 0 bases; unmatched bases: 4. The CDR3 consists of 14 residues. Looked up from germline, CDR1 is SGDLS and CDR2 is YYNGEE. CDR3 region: CASSRDSGSYEQYF. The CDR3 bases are TGTGCCAGCAGCAGGGACAGCGGCTCCTACGAGCAGTACTTC.

Here the CDR3 reads CASSQPLAQGDTIYF. The CDR3 DNA reads as TGTGCCAGCAGCCAACCCCTTGCTCAGGGGGACACCATATATTTT. V gene TRBV4-2 combines with J gene TRBJ1-3; 7 nucleotides match TRBD1. The CDR3 extends over 15 amino acids. Germline V gene data show CDR1 as LGHNA and CDR2 as YNFKEQ. Unmatched junction bases numbered 9, after V lost 2 bases and J lost 8 bases.

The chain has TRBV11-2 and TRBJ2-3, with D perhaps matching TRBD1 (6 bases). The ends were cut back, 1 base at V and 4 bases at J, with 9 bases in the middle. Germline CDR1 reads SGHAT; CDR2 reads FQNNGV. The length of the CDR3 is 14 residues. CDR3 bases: TGTGCCAGCAGCTTAGCAGGGGCGGCAGATACGCAGTATTTT. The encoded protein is CASSLAGAADTQYF.

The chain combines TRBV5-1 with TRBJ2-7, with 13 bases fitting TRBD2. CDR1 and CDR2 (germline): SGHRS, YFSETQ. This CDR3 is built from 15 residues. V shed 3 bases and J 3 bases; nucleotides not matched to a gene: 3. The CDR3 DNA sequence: TGCGCCAGCAGCTGGACTAGCGGGAGTCTCTACGAGCAGTACTTC. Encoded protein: CASSWTSGSLYEQYF.

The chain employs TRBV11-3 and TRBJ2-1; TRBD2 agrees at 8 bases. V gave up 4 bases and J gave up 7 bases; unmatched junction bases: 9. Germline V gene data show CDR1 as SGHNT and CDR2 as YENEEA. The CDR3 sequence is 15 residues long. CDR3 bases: TGTGCCAGCAGCTGGTCTAGCGGGTTGGGGAATGAGCAGTTCTTC. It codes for CASSWSSGLGNEQFF.

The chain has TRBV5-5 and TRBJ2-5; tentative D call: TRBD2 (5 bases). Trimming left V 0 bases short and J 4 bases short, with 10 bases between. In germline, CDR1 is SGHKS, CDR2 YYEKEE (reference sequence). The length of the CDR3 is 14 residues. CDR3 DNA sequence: TGTGCCAGCAGCTTGGTTAGTAGCGCAGAGACCCAGTACTTC. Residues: CASSLVSSAETQYF.

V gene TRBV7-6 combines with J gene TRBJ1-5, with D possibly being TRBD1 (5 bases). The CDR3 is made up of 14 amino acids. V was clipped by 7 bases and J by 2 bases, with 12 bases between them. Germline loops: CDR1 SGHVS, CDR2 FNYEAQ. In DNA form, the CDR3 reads TGTGCCAGCACCGAAGGGGTAGGCAATCAGCCCCAGCATTTT. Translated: CASTEGVGNQPQHF.

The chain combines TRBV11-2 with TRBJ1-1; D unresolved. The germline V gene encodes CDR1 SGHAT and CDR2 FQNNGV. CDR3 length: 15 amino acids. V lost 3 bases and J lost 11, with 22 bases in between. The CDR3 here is CASSFPSEGRKGAFF. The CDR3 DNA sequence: TGTGCCAGCAGCTTCCCCTCTGAGGGTCGTAAGGGTGCTTTCTTT.

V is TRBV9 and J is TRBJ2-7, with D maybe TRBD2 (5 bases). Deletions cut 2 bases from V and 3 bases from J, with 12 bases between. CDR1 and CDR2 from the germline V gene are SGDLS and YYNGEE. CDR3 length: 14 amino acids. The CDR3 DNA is TGTGCCAGCAGCGTGCGCGGGTTAGGCTACGAGCAGTACTTC. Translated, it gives CASSVRGLGYEQYF.

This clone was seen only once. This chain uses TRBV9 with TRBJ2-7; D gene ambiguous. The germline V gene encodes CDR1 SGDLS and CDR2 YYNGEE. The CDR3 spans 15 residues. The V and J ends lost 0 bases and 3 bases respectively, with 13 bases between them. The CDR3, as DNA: TGTGCCAGCAGCGTAGCAGGCAGTACTGGCTACGAGCAGTACTTC. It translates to CASSVAGSTGYEQYF. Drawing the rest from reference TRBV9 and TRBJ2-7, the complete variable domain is DSGVTQTPKHLITATGQRVTLRCSPRSGDLSVYWYQQSLDQGLQFLIQYYNGEERAKGNILERFSAQQFPDLHSELNLSSLELGDSALYFCASSVAGSTGYEQYFGPGTRLTVT.

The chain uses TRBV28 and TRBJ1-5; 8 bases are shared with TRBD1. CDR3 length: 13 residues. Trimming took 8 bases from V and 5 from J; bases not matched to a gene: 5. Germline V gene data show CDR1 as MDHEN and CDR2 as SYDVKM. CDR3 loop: CASGQGRYQPQHF. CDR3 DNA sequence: TGTGCCAGCGGACAGGGAAGATATCAGCCCCAGCATTTT.

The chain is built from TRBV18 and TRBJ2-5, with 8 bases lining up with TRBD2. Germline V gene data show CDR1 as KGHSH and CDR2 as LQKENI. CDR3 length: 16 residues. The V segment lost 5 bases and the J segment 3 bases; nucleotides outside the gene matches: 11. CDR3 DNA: TGTGCCAGCTCATCGATCATTACTAGCGGTAAAGAGACCCAGTACTTC. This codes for CASSSIITSGKETQYF. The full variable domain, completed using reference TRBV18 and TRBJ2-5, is NAGVMQNPRHLVRRRGQEARLRCSPMKGHSHVYWYRQLPEEGLKFMVYLQKENIIDESGMPKERFSAEFPKEGPSILRIQQVVRGDSAAYFCASSSIITSGKETQYFGPGTRLLVL.

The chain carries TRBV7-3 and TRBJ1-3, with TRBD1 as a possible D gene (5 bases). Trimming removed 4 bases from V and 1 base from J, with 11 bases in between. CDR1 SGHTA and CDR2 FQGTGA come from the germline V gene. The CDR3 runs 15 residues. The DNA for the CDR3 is TGTGCCAGCAGCTCATCAGGGATATCTGGAAACACCATATATTTT. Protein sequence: CASSSSGISGNTIYF.

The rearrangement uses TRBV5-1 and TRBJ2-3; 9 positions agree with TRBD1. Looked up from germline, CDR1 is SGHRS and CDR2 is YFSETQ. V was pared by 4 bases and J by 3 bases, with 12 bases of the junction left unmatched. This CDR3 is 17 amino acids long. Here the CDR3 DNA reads TGCGCCAGCAGCCAAGAACCCCCGGGACAGGGAACAGATACGCAGTATTTT. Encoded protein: CASSQEPPGQGTDTQYF.

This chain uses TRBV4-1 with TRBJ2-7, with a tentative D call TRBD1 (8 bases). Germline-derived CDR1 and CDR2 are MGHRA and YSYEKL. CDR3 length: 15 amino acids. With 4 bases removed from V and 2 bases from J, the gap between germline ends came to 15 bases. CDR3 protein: CASSPRGRETYEQYF. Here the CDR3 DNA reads TGCGCCAGCAGCCCCAGGGGGCGGGAGACCTACGAGCAGTACTTC.

The chain's CDR3 is CASSTGGFRETQYF. In DNA, the CDR3 is TGTGCCAGCAGTACAGGGGGTTTTAGAGAGACCCAGTACTTC. The chain carries TRBV25-1 and TRBJ2-5, with 8 bases aligning to TRBD1. The V gene end was trimmed by 5 bases and the J gene end by 4 bases; junction bases not matched to a gene: 6. CDR1 and CDR2 from the germline V gene are MGHDK and SYGVNS. The CDR3 covers 14 residues. Drawing the rest from reference TRBV25-1 and TRBJ2-5, the complete variable domain is EADIYQTPRYLVIGTGKKITLECSQTMGHDKMYWYQQDPGMELHLIHYSYGVNSTEKGDLSSESTVSRIRTEHFPLTLESARPSHTSQYLCASSTGGFRETQYFGPGTRLLVL.

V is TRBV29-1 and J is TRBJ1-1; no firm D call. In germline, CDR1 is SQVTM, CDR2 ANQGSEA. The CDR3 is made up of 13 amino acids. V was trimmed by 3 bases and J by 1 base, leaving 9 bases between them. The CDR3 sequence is CSVDSEENTEAFF. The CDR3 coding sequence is TGCAGCGTTGATTCAGAGGAGAACACTGAAGCTTTCTTT. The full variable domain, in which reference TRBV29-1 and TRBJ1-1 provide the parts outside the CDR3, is SAVISQKPSRDICQRGTSLTIQCQVDSQVTMMFWYRQQPGQSLTLIATANQGSEATYESGFVIDKFPISRPNLTFSTLTVSNMSPEDSSIYLCSVDSEENTEAFFGQGTRLTVV.

The CDR3 coding sequence is TGTGCCAGCAGCTTACGGCGGGAGGCGGTTGGCTTCTTC. Amino acids: CASSLRREAVGFF. This chain links TRBV11-3 with TRBJ2-1, with TRBD2 matching 8 bases. The CDR3 length is 13 residues. The V segment lost 2 bases and the J segment 16 bases; nucleotides outside the gene matches: 10. In germline, CDR1 is SGHNT, CDR2 YENEEA.

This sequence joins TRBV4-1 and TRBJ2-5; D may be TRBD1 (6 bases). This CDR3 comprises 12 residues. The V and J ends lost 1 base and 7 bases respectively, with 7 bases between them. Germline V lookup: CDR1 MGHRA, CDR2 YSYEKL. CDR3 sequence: CASSQGGGTQYF. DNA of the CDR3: TGCGCCAGCAGCCAAGGAGGGGGGACCCAGTACTTC.